The 27 T cell receptor beta chains reported below all come from one sample, sequenced in a study of shared clonotypes between healthy human individuals. TCRdb's copy holds only in-frame clones and misses some; the assay was immunoSEQ multiplex PCR. Here the sample spans around 620,000 clones, 85% to 95% being singletons. Cells designated naive CD8 were CD45RO-negative and were positively selected for CCR7, with terminally differentiated effector memory CD45RA+ cells excluded. The specimen sequenced was naive CD8+ T cells sorted from blood. The receptor source for this set is a woman between 25 and 40 years old in good health.

The chain couples TRBV28 to TRBJ2-1; TRBD2 might be the D (6 bases). This CDR3 comprises 17 residues. V was shortened by 7 bases and J by 7 bases, with 26 bases between the two germline ends. Germline CDR1 MDHEN, CDR2 SYDVKM. The CDR3 loop is CASKPQRYWDWGNEQFF. CDR3 DNA: TGTGCCAGCAAACCCCAGAGGTATTGGGACTGGGGGAATGAGCAGTTCTTC. Using reference TRBV28 and TRBJ2-1 for the parts outside the CDR3, the full variable domain is DVKVTQSSRYLVKRTGEKVFLECVQDMDHENMFWYRQDPGLGLRLIYFSYDVKMKEKGDIPEGYSVSREKKERFSLILESASTNQTSMYLCASKPQRYWDWGNEQFFGPGTRLTVL.

The rearrangement uses TRBV4-1 and TRBJ1-5; D is perhaps TRBD1 (6 bases). This CDR3 has 15 amino acids. From germline, CDR1 is MGHRA and CDR2 YSYEKL. V gave up 0 bases and J gave up 5 bases, with 11 bases separating them. CDR3 sequence reads: CASSQDTGQDQPQHF. In DNA, the CDR3 is TGCGCCAGCAGCCAAGACACAGGGCAGGATCAGCCCCAGCATTTT.

The chain links TRBV15 to TRBJ2-7; perhaps TRBD2 as D (5 bases). CDR3 length: 12 amino acids. Trimming took off 5 bases at V and 6 bases at J, with 11 bases between the two ends. In germline, CDR1 is LNHNV, CDR2 YYDKDF (reference sequence). The CDR3 is CATSERGGEQYF. The CDR3 nucleotides read TGTGCCACCAGCGAACGGGGTGGCGAGCAGTACTTC.

The V and J genes are TRBV28 and TRBJ2-7, with 7 bases fitting TRBD2. The CDR3 consists of 16 residues. Germline CDR1 MDHEN, CDR2 SYDVKM. The V gene end was trimmed by 6 bases and the J gene end by 2 bases; junction bases not matched to a gene: 13. DNA of the CDR3: TGTGCCAGCAGCTGGGGCGGGGAGCGGGAAACCTACGAGCAGTACTTC. The encoded protein is CASSWGGERETYEQYF.

This chain joins TRBV13 and TRBJ2-1; D is uncertain. V was cut by 2 bases and J by 9 bases, with 11 bases left in between. Germline V gives CDR1 PRHDT, CDR2 FYEKMQ (reference sequence). The CDR3 is made up of 13 amino acids. The CDR3 DNA sequence: TGTGCCAGCAGCTTAAATGCGGCGGTTGAGCAGTTCTTC. It yields the protein CASSLNAAVEQFF.

The rearrangement links TRBV2 to TRBJ2-7, with a tentative D call TRBD1 (5 bases). Germline-derived CDR1 and CDR2 are SNHLY and FYNNEI. This CDR3 is 12 amino acids long. Deletions cut 5 bases from V and 2 bases from J, with 7 bases between. The CDR3 region is CASSPGTYEQYF. In nucleotides, the CDR3 is TGTGCCAGCAGTCCAGGGACCTACGAGCAGTACTTC.

The J gene is TRBJ1-4, the V gene TRBV2; weak D call: TRBD1 (5 bases). The CDR3 length is 15 residues. The V end was cut by 3 bases, the J end by 9 bases, with 17 bases between. Germline V gene lookup returns CDR1 SNHLY and CDR2 FYNNEI. The CDR3 nucleotides are TGTGCCAGCAGTGAGTTTCGGGGCCAATTCAAAAAACTGTTTTTT. This codes for CASSEFRGQFKKLFF.

This chain connects TRBV27 to TRBJ1-2; D may be TRBD1 (6 bases). Per germline, CDR1 MNHEY and CDR2 SMNVEV (reference sequence). The CDR3 has 17 amino acids. Trimming removed 2 bases at V and 2 bases at J, with 18 bases between. CDR3 bases: TGTGCCAGCAGTTTAGTGCCTCCAGGGGCCTCAAACTATGGCTACACCTTC. Protein sequence: CASSLVPPGASNYGYTF.

This chain uses TRBV19 with TRBJ1-1; D is possibly TRBD1 (6 bases). V lost 6 bases and J lost 3, with 17 bases in between. This CDR3 has 15 amino acids. Germline lookup yields CDR1 LNHDA and CDR2 SQIVND (reference sequence). The CDR3 protein is CASSLRGGADTEAFF. DNA for the CDR3: TGTGCCAGTAGCCTAAGGGGGGGCGCGGACACTGAAGCTTTCTTT.

The chain recombines TRBV10-3 with TRBJ1-3; no clear D gene. V lost 3 bases and J 1 base, leaving 7 bases between the germline ends. Germline CDR1 reads ENHRY; CDR2 reads SYGVKD. The CDR3 sequence is 14 residues long. The CDR3 is CAISEEGSGNTIYF. The CDR3 nucleotides are TGTGCCATCAGTGAAGAGGGTTCTGGAAACACCATATATTTT.

The CDR3 DNA follows: TGTGCCAGCAGAGATACAGGGACCTACGAGCAGTACTTC. This codes for CASRDTGTYEQYF. This chain joins TRBV2 and TRBJ2-7; a weak D match, TRBD1 (6 bases). CDR1 SNHLY and CDR2 FYNNEI come from the germline V gene. The V end lost 6 bases, the J end lost 2 bases, and 11 bases lay between the germline ends. The CDR3 spans 13 residues.

This clone was detected once. The chain carries TRBV11-2 and TRBJ1-1, with D perhaps matching TRBD1 (6 bases). Deletions cut 8 bases from V and 1 base from J, with 17 bases between. This CDR3 spans 15 amino acids. The germline CDR1 and CDR2 sequences are SGHAT and FQNNGV. The CDR3 DNA follows: TGTGCCAGCCACGGAATCGGGGGGCGGAACACTGAAGCTTTCTTT. Translating gives CASHGIGGRNTEAFF.

The CDR3 DNA follows: TGTGCCAGCAGGGAGACCGGGACAGCCTACGAGCAGTACTTC. Amino acid sequence: CASRETGTAYEQYF. The rearrangement uses TRBV5-4 and TRBJ2-7; 7 bases match TRBD1. V shed 5 bases, J shed 2 bases, and the junction held 7 bases outside the gene matches. The CDR3 has 14 amino acids. Germline assignment: CDR1 SGHNT and CDR2 YYREEE (reference sequence).

A word on this clone: The same CDR3 also results from other DNA sequences found in this sample. The rearrangement uses TRBV27 and TRBJ2-1, with D perhaps TRBD2 (6 bases). Looked up from germline, CDR1 is MNHEY and CDR2 is SMNVEV (reference sequence). The CDR3 runs to 15 residues. V was clipped by 0 bases and J by 2 bases, with 8 bases between them. The CDR3 reads CASSLSGGPYNEQFF. In nucleotides, the CDR3 is TGTGCCAGCAGTTTATCGGGAGGCCCCTACAATGAGCAGTTCTTC.

The chain combines TRBV6-5 with TRBJ2-1; 7 bases agree with TRBD2. V lost 0 bases and J lost 6; bases outside the gene matches: 8. The CDR3 extends over 16 amino acids. Looked up from germline, CDR1 is MNHEY and CDR2 is SVGAGI. DNA for the CDR3: TGTGCCAGCAGTTACTCGGGACTAACCACCTTCAATGAGCAGTTCTTC. Translating it yields CASSYSGLTTFNEQFF.

Of note for this clone: The sample contains more than one DNA sequence encoding this CDR3. The V and J genes are TRBV2 and TRBJ2-5; D not certain. TRBJ2-7 explains the end of the DNA better; the J call may be wrong. The germline CDR1 and CDR2 sequences are SNHLY and FYNNEI. The CDR3 is made up of 11 amino acids. CDR3 bases: TGTGCCAGCAGTGTCCCCTACGAGCAGTACTTC. Amino acid sequence: CASSVPYEQYF.

The chain links TRBV29-1 to TRBJ1-2; 8 bases fit TRBD1. V shed 3 bases, J shed 4 bases, and the junction held 7 bases outside the gene matches. Germline V CDR1 and CDR2: SQVTM, ANQGSEA. The CDR3 covers 14 residues. CDR3 region: CSVEWDRTAYGYTF. Written as DNA, the CDR3 is TGCAGCGTTGAGTGGGACAGGACGGCCTATGGCTACACCTTC.

This clone was seen only once. V gene TRBV28 combines with J gene TRBJ1-1; the D is unclear. Trimming stripped 4 bases from V and 8 bases from J, with 23 bases between. Germline loops: CDR1 MDHEN, CDR2 SYDVKM. This CDR3 contains 16 residues. The CDR3 spells CASSYPPHLEGGEAFF. CDR3 nucleotides: TGTGCCAGCAGTTACCCACCCCACCTTGAGGGAGGAGAAGCTTTCTTT.

The chain carries TRBV19 and TRBJ2-7; D possibly corresponds to TRBD2 (5 bases). Germline loops: CDR1 LNHDA, CDR2 SQIVND (reference sequence). V was pared by 5 bases and J by 7 bases, with 18 bases between. This CDR3 spans 14 amino acids. DNA for the CDR3: TGTGCCAGTAGTCCTGCCGAGGGAGTGAGGGAGCAGTACTTC. It translates to CASSPAEGVREQYF. Looking up the rest from reference TRBV19 and TRBJ2-7 gives the full variable domain: DGGITQSPKYLFRKEGQNVTLSCEQNLNHDAMYWYRQDPGQGLRLIYYSQIVNDFQKGDIAEGYSVSREKKESFPLTVTSAQKNPTAFYLCASSPAEGVREQYFGPGTRLTVT.

The rearrangement links TRBV10-2 to TRBJ2-7; no clear D gene. Germline values: CDR1 WSHSY, CDR2 SAAADI. The ends were cut back, 2 bases at V and 6 bases at J, with 11 bases in the middle. The CDR3 totals 13 residues. The CDR3 nucleotides are TGCGCCAGCAGTGAGCGGTTAACGGGCGAGCAGTACTTC. Its protein product is CASSERLTGEQYF.

The V and J genes are TRBV28 and TRBJ1-1; D may be TRBD1 (6 bases). Trimming cost V 7 bases and J 6 bases, with 12 bases left between them. This CDR3 has 12 amino acids. Per germline, CDR1 MDHEN and CDR2 SYDVKM. In nucleotides, the CDR3 is TGTGCCAGCATGCAGGGGTCCCCTGAAGCTTTCTTT. This encodes CASMQGSPEAFF.

This sequence joins TRBV2 and TRBJ2-1; D possibly corresponds to TRBD2 (6 bases). The ends were cut back, 0 bases at V and 4 bases at J, with 13 bases in the middle. The CDR3 contains 16 residues. Germline assignment: CDR1 SNHLY and CDR2 FYNNEI. In nucleotides, the CDR3 is TGTGCCAGCAGTGAAGCGCTTGGCGGGGCGTACAATGAGCAGTTCTTC. This encodes CASSEALGGAYNEQFF.

The chain is built from TRBV5-6 and TRBJ2-1; the D is unclear. Trimming cost V 2 bases and J 7 bases, with 7 bases left between them. Germline V lookup: CDR1 SGHDT, CDR2 YYEEEE. The CDR3 sequence is 12 residues long. CDR3 sequence reads: CASSFMRNEQFF. CDR3 coding DNA: TGTGCCAGCAGCTTTATGCGGAATGAGCAGTTCTTC. Drawing the rest from reference TRBV5-6 and TRBJ2-1, the complete variable domain is DAGVTQSPTHLIKTRGQQVTLRCSPKSGHDTVSWYQQALGQGPQFIFQYYEEEERQRGNFPDRFSGHQFPNYSSELNVNALLLGDSALYLCASSFMRNEQFFGPGTRLTVL.

The chain is built from TRBV23-1 and TRBJ2-1; 10 bases agree with TRBD2. TRBV23-1 is marked as an open reading frame, function uncertain. The CDR3 has 14 amino acids. Germline trimming cut 7 bases from V and 5 bases from J; bases unmatched to any gene: 5. The CDR3 bases are TGCGCCAGCAAGCGGGAGGGGCTGAACAATGAGCAGTTCTTC. Its translation is CASKREGLNNEQFF.

To note about this clone: This same CDR3 is encoded by further DNA sequences in the sample. This chain links TRBV27 with TRBJ2-7; D may be TRBD1 (6 bases). Germline lookup yields CDR1 MNHEY and CDR2 SMNVEV (reference sequence). Trimming pared 3 bases from V and 3 bases from J, leaving 12 bases between. This CDR3 contains 14 residues. The CDR3 DNA reads TGTGCCAGCAGTTTGGGACAAGGCTACTACGAGCAGTACTTC. Amino acid sequence: CASSLGQGYYEQYF.

The chain is built from TRBV5-6 and TRBJ2-7; either TRBD1 or TRBD2 may supply D (5 bases each). The CDR3 loop spans 12 amino acids. V was pared by 3 bases and J by 11 bases, with 15 bases between. The germline V gene has CDR1 SGHDT and CDR2 YYEEEE. CDR3 bases: TGTGCCAGCAGCTCTGTCGGGGCAGATGAGTACTTC. Translated: CASSSVGADEYF.

The genes are TRBV15 and TRBJ2-7; D unresolved. This CDR3 comprises 13 residues. Germline V lookup: CDR1 LNHNV, CDR2 YYDKDF (reference sequence). Trimming took 1 base from V and 2 from J, leaving 6 bases between them. CDR3 residues: CATSRAATYEQYF. The DNA for the CDR3 is TGTGCCACCAGCAGAGCAGCTACCTACGAGCAGTACTTC.